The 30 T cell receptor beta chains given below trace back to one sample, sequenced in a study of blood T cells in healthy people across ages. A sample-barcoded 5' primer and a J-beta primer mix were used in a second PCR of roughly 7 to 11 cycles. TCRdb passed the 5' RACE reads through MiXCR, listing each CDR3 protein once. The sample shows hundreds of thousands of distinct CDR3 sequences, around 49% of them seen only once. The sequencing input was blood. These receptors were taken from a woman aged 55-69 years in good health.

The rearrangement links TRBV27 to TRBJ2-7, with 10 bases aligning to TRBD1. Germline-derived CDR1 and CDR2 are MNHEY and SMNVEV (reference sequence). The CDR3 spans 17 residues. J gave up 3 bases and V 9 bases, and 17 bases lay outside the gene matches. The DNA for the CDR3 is TGTGCCAGTTCTCACCTCGACAGGGGGCTGAAAGACTACGAGCAGTACTTC. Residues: CASSHLDRGLKDYEQYF.

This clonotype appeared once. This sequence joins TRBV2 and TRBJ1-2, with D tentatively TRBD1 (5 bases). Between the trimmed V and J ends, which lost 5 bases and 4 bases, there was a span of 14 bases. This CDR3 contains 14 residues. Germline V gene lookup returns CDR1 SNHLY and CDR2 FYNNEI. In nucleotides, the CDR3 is TGTGCCAGCAGTCCGGACACGGCCTCCTATGGCTACACCTTC. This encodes CASSPDTASYGYTF. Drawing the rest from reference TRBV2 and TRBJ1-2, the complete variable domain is EPEVTQTPSHQVTQMGQEVILRCVPISNHLYFYWYRQILGQKVEFLVSFYNNEISEKSEIFDDQFSVERPDGSNFTLKIRSTKLEDSAMYFCASSPDTASYGYTFGSGTRLTVV.

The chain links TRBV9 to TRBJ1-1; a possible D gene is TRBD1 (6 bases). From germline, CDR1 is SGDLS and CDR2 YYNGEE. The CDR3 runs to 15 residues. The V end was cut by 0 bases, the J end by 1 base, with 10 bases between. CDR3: CASSVGGGTNTEAFF. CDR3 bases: TGTGCCAGCAGCGTAGGAGGGGGGACGAACACTGAAGCTTTCTTT.

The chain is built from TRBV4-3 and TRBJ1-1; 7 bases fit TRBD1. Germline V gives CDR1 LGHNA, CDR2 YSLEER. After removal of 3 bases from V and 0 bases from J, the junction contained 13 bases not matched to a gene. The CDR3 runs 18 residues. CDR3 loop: CASSQLLSRQGLNTEAFF. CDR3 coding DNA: TGCGCCAGCAGCCAGCTACTAAGCCGACAGGGTCTGAACACTGAAGCTTTCTTT.

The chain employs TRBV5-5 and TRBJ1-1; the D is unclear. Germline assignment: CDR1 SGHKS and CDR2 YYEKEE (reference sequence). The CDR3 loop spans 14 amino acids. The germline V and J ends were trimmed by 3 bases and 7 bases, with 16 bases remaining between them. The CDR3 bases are TGTGCCAGCAGCTACCAAGTTCCCGCCCGTGAAGCTTTCTTT. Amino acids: CASSYQVPAREAFF.

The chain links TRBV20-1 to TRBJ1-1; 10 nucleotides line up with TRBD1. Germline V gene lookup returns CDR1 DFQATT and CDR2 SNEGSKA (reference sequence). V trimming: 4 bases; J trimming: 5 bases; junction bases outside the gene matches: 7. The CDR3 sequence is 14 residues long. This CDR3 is CSANWDRGGTEAFF. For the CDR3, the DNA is TGCAGTGCTAATTGGGACAGGGGCGGAACTGAAGCTTTCTTT.

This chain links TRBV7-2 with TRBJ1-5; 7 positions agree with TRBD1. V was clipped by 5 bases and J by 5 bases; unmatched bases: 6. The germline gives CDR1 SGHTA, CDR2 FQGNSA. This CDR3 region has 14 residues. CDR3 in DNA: TGTGCCAGCAGCGCAGACAGGGAGTATCAGCCCCAGCATTTT. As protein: CASSADREYQPQHF.

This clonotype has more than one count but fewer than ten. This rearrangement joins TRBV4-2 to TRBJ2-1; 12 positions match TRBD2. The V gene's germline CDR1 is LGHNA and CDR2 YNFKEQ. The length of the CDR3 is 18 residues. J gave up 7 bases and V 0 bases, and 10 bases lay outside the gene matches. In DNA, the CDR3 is TGTGCCAGCAGCCAAGACTTGAGGACTAGCGGGATAGAAAATGAGCAGTTCTTC. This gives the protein CASSQDLRTSGIENEQFF.

The CDR3 protein is CSVGRDIYEQYF. In DNA, the CDR3 is TGCAGCGTTGGACGGGACATCTACGAGCAGTACTTC. J is TRBJ2-7 and V is TRBV29-1, with a weak D call TRBD1 (6 bases). The CDR3 has 12 amino acids. V was pared by 4 bases and J by 3 bases, with 10 bases between. Germline CDR1 SQVTM, CDR2 ANQGSEA.

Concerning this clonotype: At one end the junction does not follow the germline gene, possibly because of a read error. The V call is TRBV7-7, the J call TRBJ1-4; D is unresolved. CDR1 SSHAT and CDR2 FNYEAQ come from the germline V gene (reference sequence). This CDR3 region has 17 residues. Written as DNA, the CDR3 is TGTGCTAGCAGCTCACGAGCTGTAACGGGGTCTAATGAAAAACTGTTTTTT. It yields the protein CASSSRAVTGSNEKLFF.

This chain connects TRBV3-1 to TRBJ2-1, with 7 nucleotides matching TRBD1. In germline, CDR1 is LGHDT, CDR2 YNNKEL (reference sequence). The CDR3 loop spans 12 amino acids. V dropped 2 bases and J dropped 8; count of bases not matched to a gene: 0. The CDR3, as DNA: TGTGCCAGCAGCCAACAGGGGGATGAGCAGTTCTTC. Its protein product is CASSQQGDEQFF.

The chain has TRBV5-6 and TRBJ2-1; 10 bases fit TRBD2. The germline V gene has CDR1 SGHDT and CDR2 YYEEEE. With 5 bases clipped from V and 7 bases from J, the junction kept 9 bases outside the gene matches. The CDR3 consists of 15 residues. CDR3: CASRSTSGPWNEQFF. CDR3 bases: TGTGCCAGCAGATCGACTAGCGGGCCCTGGAATGAGCAGTTCTTC.

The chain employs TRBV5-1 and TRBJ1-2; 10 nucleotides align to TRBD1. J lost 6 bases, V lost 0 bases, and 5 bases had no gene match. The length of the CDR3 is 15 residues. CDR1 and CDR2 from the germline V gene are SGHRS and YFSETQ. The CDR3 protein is CASSLDPDRGDGYTF. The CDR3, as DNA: TGCGCCAGCAGCTTGGATCCGGACAGGGGGGATGGCTACACCTTC.

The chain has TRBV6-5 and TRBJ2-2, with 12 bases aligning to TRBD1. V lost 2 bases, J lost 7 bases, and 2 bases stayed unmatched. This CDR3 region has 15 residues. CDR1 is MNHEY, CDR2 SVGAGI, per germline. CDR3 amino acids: CASSYRDRGHGELFF. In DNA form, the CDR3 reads TGTGCCAGCAGTTACCGGGACAGGGGGCACGGGGAGCTGTTTTTT.

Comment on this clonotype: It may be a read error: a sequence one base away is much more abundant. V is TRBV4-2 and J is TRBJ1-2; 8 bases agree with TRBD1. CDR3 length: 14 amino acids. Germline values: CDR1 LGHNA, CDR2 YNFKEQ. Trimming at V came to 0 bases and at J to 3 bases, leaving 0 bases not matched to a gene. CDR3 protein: CASSQETGDYGYTF. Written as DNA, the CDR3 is TGTGCCAGCAGCCAAGAGACAGGGGACTATGGCTACACCTTC.

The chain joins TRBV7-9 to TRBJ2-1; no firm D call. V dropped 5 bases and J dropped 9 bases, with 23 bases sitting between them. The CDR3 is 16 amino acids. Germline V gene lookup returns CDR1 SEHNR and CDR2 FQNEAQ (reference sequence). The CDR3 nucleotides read TGTGCCAGCAGCCTCCTCAGGACGGCCAGTTACGGTGAGCAGTTCTTC. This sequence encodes CASSLLRTASYGEQFF.

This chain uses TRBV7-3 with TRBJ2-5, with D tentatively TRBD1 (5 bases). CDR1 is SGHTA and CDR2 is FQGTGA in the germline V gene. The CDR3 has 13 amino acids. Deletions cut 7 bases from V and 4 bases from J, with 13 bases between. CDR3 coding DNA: TGTGCCAGCAACAACCAGGGTTTAGAGACCCAGTACTTC. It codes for CASNNQGLETQYF.

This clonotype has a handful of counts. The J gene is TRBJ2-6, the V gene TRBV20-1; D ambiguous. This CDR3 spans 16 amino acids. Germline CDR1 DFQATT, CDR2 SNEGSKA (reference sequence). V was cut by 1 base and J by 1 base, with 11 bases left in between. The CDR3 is CSARAASTSGANVLTF. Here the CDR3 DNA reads TGCAGTGCTAGAGCTGCCAGCACGTCTGGGGCCAACGTCCTGACTTTC.

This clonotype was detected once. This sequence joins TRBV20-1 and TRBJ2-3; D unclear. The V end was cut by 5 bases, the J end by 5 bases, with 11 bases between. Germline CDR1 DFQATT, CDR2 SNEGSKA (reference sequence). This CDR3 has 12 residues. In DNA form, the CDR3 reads TGCAGTGCTCCCGACAAGTTAGATACGCAGTATTTT. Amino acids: CSAPDKLDTQYF.

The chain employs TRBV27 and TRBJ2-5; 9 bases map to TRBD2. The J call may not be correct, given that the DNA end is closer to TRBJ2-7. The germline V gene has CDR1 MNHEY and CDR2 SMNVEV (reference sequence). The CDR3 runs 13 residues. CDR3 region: CASRPGLAGEQYF. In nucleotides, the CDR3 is TGTGCCAGCAGGCCGGGACTAGCAGGCGAGCAGTACTTC.

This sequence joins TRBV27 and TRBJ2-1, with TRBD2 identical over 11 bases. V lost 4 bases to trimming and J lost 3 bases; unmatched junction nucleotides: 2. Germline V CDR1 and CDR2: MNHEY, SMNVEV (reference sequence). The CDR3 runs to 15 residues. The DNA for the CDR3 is TGTGCCAGCAGTTACACTAGCGGGGGCTACAATGAGCAGTTCTTC. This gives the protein CASSYTSGGYNEQFF.

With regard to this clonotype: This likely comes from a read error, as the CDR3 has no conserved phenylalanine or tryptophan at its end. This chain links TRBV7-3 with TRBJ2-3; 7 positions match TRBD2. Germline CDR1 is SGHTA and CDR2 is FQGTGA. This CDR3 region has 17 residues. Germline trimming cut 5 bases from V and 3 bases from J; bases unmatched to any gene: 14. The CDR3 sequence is CASSRSSGTGGTDTQYL. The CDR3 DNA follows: TGTGCCAGCAGCAGATCATCCGGGACCGGGGGGACAGATACGCAGTATCTT.

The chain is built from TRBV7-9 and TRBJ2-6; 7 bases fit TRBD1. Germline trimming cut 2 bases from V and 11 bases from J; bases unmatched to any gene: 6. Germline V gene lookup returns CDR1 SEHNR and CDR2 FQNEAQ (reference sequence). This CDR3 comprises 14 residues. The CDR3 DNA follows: TGTGCCAGCAGCTTACTGACAGGGCTTGACGTCCTGACTTTC. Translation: CASSLLTGLDVLTF.

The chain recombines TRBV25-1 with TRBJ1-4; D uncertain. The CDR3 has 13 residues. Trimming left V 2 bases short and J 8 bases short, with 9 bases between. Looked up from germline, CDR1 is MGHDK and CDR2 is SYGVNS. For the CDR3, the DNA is TGTGCCAGCAGTGAAGTGAGGGCGGAAAAACTGTTTTTT. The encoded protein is CASSEVRAEKLFF.

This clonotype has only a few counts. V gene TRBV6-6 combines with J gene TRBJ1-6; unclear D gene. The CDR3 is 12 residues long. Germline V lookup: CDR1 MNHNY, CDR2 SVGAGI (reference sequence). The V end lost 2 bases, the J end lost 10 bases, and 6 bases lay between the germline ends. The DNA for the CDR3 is TGTGCCAGCAGTTACCAGACATCACCCCTCCACTTT. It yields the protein CASSYQTSPLHF.

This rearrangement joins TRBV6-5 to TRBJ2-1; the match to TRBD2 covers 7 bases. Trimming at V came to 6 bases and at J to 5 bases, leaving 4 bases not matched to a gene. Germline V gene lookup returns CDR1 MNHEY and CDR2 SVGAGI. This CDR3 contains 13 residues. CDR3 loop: CASSQAGNNEQFF. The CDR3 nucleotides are TGTGCCAGCAGCCAAGCGGGGAACAATGAGCAGTTCTTC.

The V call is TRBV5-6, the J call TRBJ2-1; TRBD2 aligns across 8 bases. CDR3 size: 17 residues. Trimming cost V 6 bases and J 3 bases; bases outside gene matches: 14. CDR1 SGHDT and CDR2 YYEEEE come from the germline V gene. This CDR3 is CASNFGYPGTSYNEQFF. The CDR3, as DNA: TGTGCCAGCAACTTTGGTTACCCCGGGACTAGCTACAATGAGCAGTTCTTC.

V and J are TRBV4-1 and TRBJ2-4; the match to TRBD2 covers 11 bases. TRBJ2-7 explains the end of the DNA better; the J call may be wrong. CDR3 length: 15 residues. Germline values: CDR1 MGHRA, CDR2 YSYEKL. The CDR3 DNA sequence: TGCGCCAGCAGCCACACTAGCGGGAGTGCTTACGAGCAGTACTTC. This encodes CASSHTSGSAYEQYF.

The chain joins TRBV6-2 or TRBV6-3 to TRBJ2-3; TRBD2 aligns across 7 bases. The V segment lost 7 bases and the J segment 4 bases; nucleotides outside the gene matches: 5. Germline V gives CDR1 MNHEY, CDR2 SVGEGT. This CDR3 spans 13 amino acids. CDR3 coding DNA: TGTGCCAGCAAGGCGGGAGTGGCAGATACGCAGTATTTT. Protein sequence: CASKAGVADTQYF.

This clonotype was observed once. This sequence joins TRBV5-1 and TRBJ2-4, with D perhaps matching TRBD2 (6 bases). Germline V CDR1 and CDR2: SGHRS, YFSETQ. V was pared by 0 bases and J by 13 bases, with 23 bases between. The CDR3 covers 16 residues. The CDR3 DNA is TGCGCCAGCAGCTTGGGTGCCGTTCAACCTACGGGGGAGCAGTACTTC. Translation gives CASSLGAVQPTGEQYF.